One and the same sample provided the 5 T cell receptor beta chains below, sequenced in a study of blood T cell repertoires in COVID-19. Clones were sequenced by immunoSEQ multiplex PCR, and TCRdb holds only the in-frame ones, with some missing. The sample gives 250,000 or so clones, around four fifths of which show up once; 5.5% to 7.5% is in the top ten. Sequenced input: peripheral blood. Receptors were obtained from a woman in her sixties or seventies with active or convalescent COVID-19.

The gene calls are TRBV5-6 and TRBJ1-2; D remains ambiguous. Germline loops: CDR1 SGHDT, CDR2 YYEEEE. There are 14 residues in the CDR3. V was pared by 5 bases and J by 6 bases, with 17 bases between. This chain's CDR3 is CASRPLNGVDGYTF. CDR3 nucleotide sequence: TGTGCCAGCAGACCCCTTAACGGGGTGGATGGCTACACCTTC.

This chain uses TRBV9 with TRBJ1-1; possible D gene TRBD1, 5 bases. Deletions cut 3 bases from V and 5 bases from J, with 14 bases between. Germline-derived CDR1 and CDR2 are SGDLS and YYNGEE. This CDR3 comprises 14 residues. Here the CDR3 reads CASSGSVKGTEAFF. As DNA, the CDR3 is TGTGCCAGCAGCGGCTCTGTGAAGGGGACTGAAGCTTTCTTT. Full variable domain (outside the CDR3, taken from reference TRBV9 and TRBJ1-1): DSGVTQTPKHLITATGQRVTLRCSPRSGDLSVYWYQQSLDQGLQFLIQYYNGEERAKGNILERFSAQQFPDLHSELNLSSLELGDSALYFCASSGSVKGTEAFFGQGTRLTVV.

This chain uses TRBV7-9 with TRBJ1-2; D is unclear. V was clipped by 1 base and J by 4 bases, with 7 bases between them. The germline V gene has CDR1 SEHNR and CDR2 FQNEAQ (reference sequence). CDR3 length: 13 residues. The CDR3 nucleotides read TGTGCCAGCAGCTTAGGGCAGTTCTATGGCTACACCTTC. Translation: CASSLGQFYGYTF.

This clone was counted a few times. The V gene is TRBV21-1, the J gene TRBJ2-7; TRBD1 is taken as the D call from the table, unchecked against the DNA. TRBV21-1 is given as a pseudogene. This CDR3 is built from 14 residues. This CDR3 reads CASSKPNRDYEQYF. The CDR3 coding sequence is TGTGCCAGCAGCAAACCTAACAGGGACTACGAGCAGTACTTC.

This clone has just a few counts. This sequence joins TRBV5-1 and TRBJ2-5, with a tentative D call TRBD1 (5 bases). The germline CDR1 and CDR2 sequences are SGHRS and YFSETQ. The CDR3 is 14 residues long. Trimming shortened V by 4 bases and J by 5 bases, and 15 bases separated the two germline ends. CDR3 loop: CASSPRLGRETQYF. The CDR3 region has the DNA TGCGCCAGCAGCCCCCGGCTGGGGCGTGAGACCCAGTACTTC.